The following is a TCR beta chain sequence with its context. Authors' processing steps: Amplification of reference gene primers provided the estimated nucleated cell counts. The repertoire was sequenced with immunoSEQ multiplex PCR; TCRdb's copy has only in-frame clones and lacks some. For V, J and clone size, that table is used; D and trimming come from the DNA. The sample lists hundreds of thousands of clones, 75% to 90% seen once, with 3.6% in the top ten. The record originates from a study of blood T cell repertoires in COVID-19. Turning to the study itself: Italy, Spain and the United States were the sources of the convalescent and acute COVID-19 samples. Nucleic acid was either cDNA or gDNA, and it came from T cells, B-cell-depleted T cells, or PBMCs.

After removal of 4 bases from V and 2 bases from J, the junction contained 6 bases not matched to a gene. CDR1 and CDR2 from the germline V gene are LNHDA and SQIVND (reference sequence). The CDR3 is made up of 16 amino acids. The sequence was collected from a woman aged 18 to 35 with acute or convalescent COVID-19. Sequencing was carried out using peripheral blood. The chain carries TRBV19 and TRBJ2-1, with 9 bases lining up with TRBD2. CDR3 loop: CASSTGSGRAYNEQFF. The CDR3, as DNA: TGTGCCAGTAGTACCGGTAGCGGGAGAGCCTACAATGAGCAGTTCTTC.